What follows are 24 T cell receptor beta chains derived from one specimen sequenced in a study of blood T cells in healthy people across ages. PCR was performed a second time for about 7 to 11 cycles using a sample-barcoded 5' primer and a J-beta primer mix. TCRdb passed the 5' RACE reads through MiXCR, listing each CDR3 protein once. The data hold 250,000 to 300,000 distinct CDR3 sequences, with 25% to 30% observed a single time. The sequenced material came from blood. These receptors were collected from a woman in her seventies in good health.

This clonotype was observed at least ten times. The chain carries TRBV28 and TRBJ2-7, with D perhaps being TRBD1 or TRBD2 (5 bases each). This CDR3 is built from 14 residues. With 3 bases removed from V and 4 bases from J, the gap between germline ends came to 13 bases. Per germline, CDR1 MDHEN and CDR2 SYDVKM. Here the CDR3 reads CASSFPGRSYEQYF. The CDR3 DNA reads as TGTGCCAGCAGTTTCCCGGGACGCTCATACGAGCAGTACTTC.

This chain links TRBV7-3 with TRBJ2-1, with TRBD2 matching 12 bases. Germline V gives CDR1 SGHTA, CDR2 FQGTGA. This CDR3 is built from 14 residues. Trimming took 4 bases from V and 9 from J; bases not matched to a gene: 4. The CDR3 DNA is TGTGCCAGCAGCTCCGGACTAGCGGGAACTGAGCAGTTCTTC. Translating gives CASSSGLAGTEQFF.

Comment on this clonotype: One end of the junction does not line up with germline, which may come from a read error. The chain has TRBV27 and TRBJ2-7, with D possibly being TRBD1 or TRBD2 (5 bases each). The J call is in doubt because the DNA end fits TRBJ2-1 better. Germline V gives CDR1 MNHEY, CDR2 SMNVEV (reference sequence). This CDR3 spans 15 amino acids. The CDR3 DNA reads as TGTACCAGCAGTTTAAGGGACCCTAAAATCAATGAGCAGTTCTTC. It codes for CTSSLRDPKINEQFF.

The rearrangement uses TRBV20-1 and TRBJ1-6; 12 positions match TRBD1. V dropped 1 base and J dropped 6; count of bases not matched to a gene: 4. CDR1 and CDR2 from the germline V gene are DFQATT and SNEGSKA (reference sequence). The CDR3 spans 16 residues. CDR3 nucleotide sequence: TGCAGTGCTAGAGTGGGACAGGGGGCAGGTAATTCACCCCTCCACTTT. Translating it yields CSARVGQGAGNSPLHF.

This clonotype turned up a few times. The V gene is TRBV5-1, the J gene TRBJ2-5; 9 bases fit TRBD1. With 4 bases clipped from V and 5 bases from J, the junction kept 18 bases outside the gene matches. The CDR3 has 18 residues. CDR1 is SGHRS and CDR2 is YFSETQ in the germline V gene. CDR3 sequence: CASSRLPVGQGSGETQYF. In nucleotides, the CDR3 is TGCGCCAGCAGCCGTTTACCGGTTGGACAGGGGAGTGGGGAGACCCAGTACTTC.

This clonotype was picked up a small number of times. The genes are TRBV29-1 and TRBJ2-1; 12 bases line up with TRBD2. The germline CDR1 and CDR2 sequences are SQVTM and ANQGSEA. The CDR3 sequence is 14 residues long. The V segment lost 6 bases and the J segment 6 bases; nucleotides outside the gene matches: 6. The CDR3 sequence: CSVLTSGSSNEQFF. CDR3 bases: TGCAGCGTCCTGACTAGCGGGAGTTCCAATGAGCAGTTCTTC.

This chain's CDR3 is CAISDQTVYEQYF. The CDR3 DNA reads TGTGCCATCAGTGACCAGACGGTCTACGAGCAGTACTTC. The chain joins TRBV10-3 to TRBJ2-1; D unresolved. The J call may be in error: the DNA end matches TRBJ2-7 better. The germline gives CDR1 ENHRY, CDR2 SYGVKD. The CDR3 sequence is 13 residues long.

This clonotype was picked up a small number of times. J is TRBJ1-4 and V is TRBV2; D is unresolved. CDR3 length: 12 amino acids. Germline assignment: CDR1 SNHLY and CDR2 FYNNEI. V gave up 3 bases and J gave up 14 bases, with 13 bases separating them. CDR3 DNA sequence: TGTGCCAGCAGTGAGGTGCCTGACGGGCTGTTTTTT. It translates to CASSEVPDGLFF.

This clonotype was detected a few times. The chain has TRBV28 and TRBJ2-2; 8 nucleotides agree with TRBD2. The CDR3 has 17 amino acids. Germline V gene lookup returns CDR1 MDHEN and CDR2 SYDVKM. V lost 8 bases, J lost 2 bases, and 13 bases stayed unmatched. For the CDR3, the DNA is TGTGCCAGCGGGACCGCGGGAGGACTTTACAACACCGGGGAGCTGTTTTTT. Amino acid sequence: CASGTAGGLYNTGELFF. Supplemented by reference TRBV28 and TRBJ2-2, the full variable domain reads DVKVTQSSRYLVKRTGEKVFLECVQDMDHENMFWYRQDPGLGLRLIYFSYDVKMKEKGDIPEGYSVSREKKERFSLILESASTNQTSMYLCASGTAGGLYNTGELFFGEGSRLTVL.

This clonotype has a single count. The chain joins TRBV3-1 to TRBJ1-2; 8 bases line up with TRBD1. Germline-derived CDR1 and CDR2 are LGHDT and YNNKEL (reference sequence). V gave up 0 bases and J gave up 7 bases; unmatched junction bases: 1. The CDR3 sequence is 13 residues long. The CDR3 region is CASSQEDRAGYTF. Written as DNA, the CDR3 is TGTGCCAGCAGCCAAGAGGACAGGGCTGGCTACACCTTC.

This chain uses TRBV6-5 with TRBJ2-7; D unresolved. Germline CDR1 is MNHEY and CDR2 is SVGAGI. The CDR3 runs to 15 residues. Trimming removed 2 bases at V and 0 bases at J, with 11 bases between. CDR3 sequence: CASSYLAGSSYEQYF. The CDR3 region has the DNA TGTGCCAGCAGTTACCTGGCAGGAAGCTCCTACGAGCAGTACTTC.

The genes are TRBV3-1 and TRBJ1-2, with 7 bases that match TRBD1. This CDR3 is built from 14 residues. Trimming took 5 bases from V and 3 from J; bases not matched to a gene: 6. Germline lookup yields CDR1 LGHDT and CDR2 YNNKEL (reference sequence). The CDR3: CASSKGGGDYGYTF. The CDR3 coding sequence is TGTGCCAGCAGCAAGGGAGGGGGCGACTATGGCTACACCTTC.

The chain uses TRBV7-2 and TRBJ2-1; D is possibly TRBD2 (6 bases). The CDR3 contains 15 residues. CDR1 is SGHTA and CDR2 is FQGNSA in the germline V gene. Trimming removed 4 bases at V and 1 base at J, with 11 bases between. The CDR3 here is CASSSGTASYNEQFF. The CDR3 DNA follows: TGTGCCAGCAGCTCCGGGACTGCGTCCTACAATGAGCAGTTCTTC.

The chain carries TRBV6-1 and TRBJ2-5, with 7 bases that match TRBD1. J lost 7 bases, V lost 6 bases, and 11 bases had no gene match. The CDR3 loop spans 14 amino acids. Per germline, CDR1 MNHNS and CDR2 SASEGT. DNA of the CDR3: TGTGCCAGCAGCACACAGGGGAAGAAAGGGACCCAGTACTTC. This sequence encodes CASSTQGKKGTQYF.

This clonotype was counted once. The chain carries TRBV28 and TRBJ1-2; D is unresolved. Looked up from germline, CDR1 is MDHEN and CDR2 is SYDVKM. The CDR3 totals 12 residues. The V end was cut by 6 bases, the J end by 1 base, with 6 bases between. The CDR3 loop reads CASSVNNYGYTF. The CDR3, as DNA: TGTGCCAGCAGCGTTAATAACTATGGCTACACCTTC.

The chain is built from TRBV7-2 and TRBJ1-1, with D unclear. Between the trimmed V and J ends, which lost 5 bases and 5 bases, there was a span of 3 bases. Germline V gives CDR1 SGHTA, CDR2 FQGNSA. CDR3 length: 10 amino acids. The CDR3 loop reads CASSQTEAFF. The CDR3 nucleotides read TGTGCCAGCAGCCAAACTGAAGCTTTCTTT.

A word on this clonotype: This may stem from a read error, because a much larger clone lies one nucleotide away. The chain couples TRBV7-9 to TRBJ2-5; maybe TRBD1 (6 bases). The CDR3 consists of 13 residues. Germline lookup yields CDR1 SEHNR and CDR2 FQNEAQ (reference sequence). The CDR3 region is CASNLGQGIEQYF. The CDR3 DNA is TGTGCCAGCAACTTAGGCCAGGGGATAGAGCAGTACTTC.

The chain employs TRBV6-1 and TRBJ1-4, with 8 bases identical to TRBD1. V shed 7 bases and J 4 bases; nucleotides not matched to a gene: 11. CDR3 size: 16 residues. CDR1 and CDR2 (germline): MNHNS, SASEGT. The CDR3 region is CASKGTGALLNEKLFF. Here the CDR3 DNA reads TGTGCCAGCAAGGGGACAGGCGCTCTACTTAATGAAAAACTGTTTTTT.

This clonotype came up many times. The V call is TRBV10-3, the J call TRBJ2-7; 9 bases fit TRBD2. Germline lookup yields CDR1 ENHRY and CDR2 SYGVKD. The CDR3 runs 14 residues. The J segment lost 3 bases and the V segment lost 0 bases, leaving 0 bases of the junction unmatched. This CDR3 is CAISESTSGYEQYF. CDR3 nucleotide sequence: TGTGCCATCAGTGAGTCGACTAGCGGCTACGAGCAGTACTTC.

The chain has TRBV7-9 and TRBJ1-6; D possibly corresponds to TRBD1 (5 bases). V dropped 5 bases and J dropped 9 bases, with 14 bases sitting between them. CDR1 and CDR2 (germline): SEHNR, FQNEAQ (reference sequence). There are 14 residues in the CDR3. The CDR3 sequence is CASSGAGTVSPLHF. CDR3 DNA sequence: TGTGCCAGCAGCGGCGCCGGGACGGTTTCACCCCTCCACTTT.

The chain employs TRBV2 and TRBJ2-7, with D unclear. CDR3 length: 14 residues. With 6 bases removed from V and 0 bases from J, the gap between germline ends came to 12 bases. Germline V CDR1 and CDR2: SNHLY, FYNNEI. As DNA, the CDR3 is TGTGCCAGCAGAGCCAGTAAGAGCTCCTACGAGCAGTACTTC. This sequence encodes CASRASKSSYEQYF.

Many counts were recorded for this clonotype. The chain joins TRBV10-3 to TRBJ2-4; D uncertain. The length of the CDR3 is 12 residues. CDR1 and CDR2 (germline): ENHRY, SYGVKD. Trimming removed 4 bases from V and 8 bases from J, with 9 bases in between. CDR3 sequence reads: CAISGSGDIQYF. For the CDR3, the DNA is TGTGCCATCAGTGGTAGTGGGGACATTCAGTACTTC.

The V and J genes are TRBV20-1 and TRBJ2-2; D unresolved. This CDR3 comprises 11 residues. Germline CDR1 DFQATT, CDR2 SNEGSKA (reference sequence). V lost 6 bases and J 7 bases, leaving 9 bases between the germline ends. The CDR3 spells CSARILGELFF. CDR3 sequence (DNA): TGCAGTGCCCGGATCCTCGGGGAGCTGTTTTTT.

This clonotype has a handful of counts. The chain carries TRBV14 and TRBJ1-3, with D possibly TRBD1 on 5 matching bases. The V end lost 2 bases, the J end lost 1 base, and 9 bases lay between the germline ends. Germline values: CDR1 SGHDN, CDR2 FVKESK. The CDR3 has 15 amino acids. The CDR3 is CASSQRQLSGNTIYF. CDR3 DNA sequence: TGTGCCAGCAGCCAACGACAGCTTTCTGGAAACACCATATATTTT.